This T cell receptor beta chain was found in a study of blood T cell repertoires in COVID-19 (dated by TCRdb to between 2020 and 2021). The study in broad terms: Samples from collaborators originated in the United States, Italy and Spain and spanned both the acute and convalescent phases of COVID-19. The material from the prospective study consisted of cDNA or gDNA derived from T cells, B-cell-depleted T cells, or PBMCs. Subjects who had been exposed to COVID-19, were actively infected with it, or had recovered from it provided the deeply sampled blood TCRbeta repertoires that made up the dataset. The repertoires were released in a freely available public database intended as a resource for research on the immune response to SARS-CoV-2. Samples came from the ongoing ImmuneRACE study (first 160 participants) plus 1,254 subjects from 6 global collaborators. The sample metadata nearly always contained a de-identified subject ID, COVID-19 status, age in years and sex. Where available, HLA class I and class II types were taken from metadata supplied by the sample provider and were not determined by assay-based typing. Beyond this particular receptor, the publication reports: How much clinical and demographic metadata was included differed by source and by participant, and the metadata was provided uncurated.

Of note for this clone: What this receptor recognizes is not known. One base away there is no much larger clone; base qualities are not given.

From cysteine to phenylalanine, the CDR3 is 17 amino acids long. Of all the DNA, just the CDR3 is kept, 51 bases in frame from base 1. At the junction V is shortened by 2 bases and J by 3 bases, with 19 bases in between. CDR1 and CDR2 were assigned from the germline V gene as MNHEY and SVGEGT. The collaborating institutions used their own protocols to collect whole blood in K2EDTA tubes. Collaborator samples were shipped for TCRbeta analysis as frozen whole blood, isolated PBMCs, or DNA extracted from either sample type. The immunoSEQ Assay, a bias-controlled multiplex PCR, was used to amplify TCRbeta CDR3 regions from genomic DNA. From the authors' description of their analysis: The number of nucleated cells in each sample was estimated from the amplification of reference gene primers within the assay. To quantify the absolute abundance of each unique TCRbeta CDR3 rearrangement, sequence reads were collapsed and filtered. Productive Simpson clonality was computed per sample as the square root of Simpson's diversity index over productive rearrangements. TCRdb carries this immuneACCESS record with in-frame sequences only. Its versions omit some clonotypes, under half of them owing to an unresolved V gene in the studies checked, with the rest unexplained. The V and J calls and the clone size are those of that table, but D and trimming were determined from the DNA. The sample data list approximately 280,000 clones, and approximately 85% of these were observed just once. Roughly 5% of the sample lies in the top ten.

The rearranged segments are TRBV6-2 or TRBV6-3 and TRBJ2-5, with TRBD1 perhaps the D gene, on 6 matching bases. The sample taken for sequencing was peripheral blood. This TCR came from a man aged 45 to 65 with active or convalescent COVID-19. This receptor carries the CDR3 CASSYELRKQGEETQYF. The bases read TGTGCCAGCAGTTACGAACTCAGGAAACAGGGAGAAGAGACCCAGTACTTC.